This T cell receptor beta chain is from a study of blood T cells in healthy people across ages. General study findings and limits: Older age went with lower TCR beta diversity per million T cells, in a roughly linear way.

Trimming shortened V by 5 bases and J by 0 bases, and 13 bases separated the two germline ends. Germline CDR1 SGHRS, CDR2 YFSETQ. The CDR3 runs to 15 residues. The use of a sample-barcoded 5' primer and a J-beta primer mix characterized a second PCR of about 7 to 12 cycles. TCRdb processed the 5' RACE reads anew with MiXCR; each CDR3 protein has one entry. This sample has 650,000 to 950,000 distinct CDR3 sequences, with about 42% found just once. Every donor provided roughly 10 milliliters of peripheral blood. Isolation of PBMCs gave at least 6.5 million cells per sample. Concerning this clonotype itself: Antigen specificity is unknown.

The specimen was blood. The sequence was collected from a man aged 55 to 69 in good health. The chain couples TRBV5-1 to TRBJ2-3; D possibly corresponds to TRBD1 (5 bases). The CDR3 is CASRKTVLSTDTQYF. As DNA, the CDR3 is TGCGCCAGCAGAAAGACAGTTCTTAGCACAGATACGCAGTATTTT.